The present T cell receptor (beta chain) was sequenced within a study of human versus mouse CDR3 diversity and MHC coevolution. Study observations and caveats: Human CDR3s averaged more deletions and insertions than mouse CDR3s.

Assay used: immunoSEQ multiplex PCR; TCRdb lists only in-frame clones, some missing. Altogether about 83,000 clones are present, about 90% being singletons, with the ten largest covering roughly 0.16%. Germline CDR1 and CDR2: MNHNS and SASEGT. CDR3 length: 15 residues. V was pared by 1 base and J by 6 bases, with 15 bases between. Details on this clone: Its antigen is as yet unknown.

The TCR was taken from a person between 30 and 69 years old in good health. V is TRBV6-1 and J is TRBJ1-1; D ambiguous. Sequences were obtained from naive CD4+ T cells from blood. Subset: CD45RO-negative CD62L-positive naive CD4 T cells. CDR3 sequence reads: CASSEVRGVGAEAFF. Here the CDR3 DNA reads TGTGCCAGCAGTGAAGTTCGGGGAGTCGGGGCTGAAGCTTTCTTT.